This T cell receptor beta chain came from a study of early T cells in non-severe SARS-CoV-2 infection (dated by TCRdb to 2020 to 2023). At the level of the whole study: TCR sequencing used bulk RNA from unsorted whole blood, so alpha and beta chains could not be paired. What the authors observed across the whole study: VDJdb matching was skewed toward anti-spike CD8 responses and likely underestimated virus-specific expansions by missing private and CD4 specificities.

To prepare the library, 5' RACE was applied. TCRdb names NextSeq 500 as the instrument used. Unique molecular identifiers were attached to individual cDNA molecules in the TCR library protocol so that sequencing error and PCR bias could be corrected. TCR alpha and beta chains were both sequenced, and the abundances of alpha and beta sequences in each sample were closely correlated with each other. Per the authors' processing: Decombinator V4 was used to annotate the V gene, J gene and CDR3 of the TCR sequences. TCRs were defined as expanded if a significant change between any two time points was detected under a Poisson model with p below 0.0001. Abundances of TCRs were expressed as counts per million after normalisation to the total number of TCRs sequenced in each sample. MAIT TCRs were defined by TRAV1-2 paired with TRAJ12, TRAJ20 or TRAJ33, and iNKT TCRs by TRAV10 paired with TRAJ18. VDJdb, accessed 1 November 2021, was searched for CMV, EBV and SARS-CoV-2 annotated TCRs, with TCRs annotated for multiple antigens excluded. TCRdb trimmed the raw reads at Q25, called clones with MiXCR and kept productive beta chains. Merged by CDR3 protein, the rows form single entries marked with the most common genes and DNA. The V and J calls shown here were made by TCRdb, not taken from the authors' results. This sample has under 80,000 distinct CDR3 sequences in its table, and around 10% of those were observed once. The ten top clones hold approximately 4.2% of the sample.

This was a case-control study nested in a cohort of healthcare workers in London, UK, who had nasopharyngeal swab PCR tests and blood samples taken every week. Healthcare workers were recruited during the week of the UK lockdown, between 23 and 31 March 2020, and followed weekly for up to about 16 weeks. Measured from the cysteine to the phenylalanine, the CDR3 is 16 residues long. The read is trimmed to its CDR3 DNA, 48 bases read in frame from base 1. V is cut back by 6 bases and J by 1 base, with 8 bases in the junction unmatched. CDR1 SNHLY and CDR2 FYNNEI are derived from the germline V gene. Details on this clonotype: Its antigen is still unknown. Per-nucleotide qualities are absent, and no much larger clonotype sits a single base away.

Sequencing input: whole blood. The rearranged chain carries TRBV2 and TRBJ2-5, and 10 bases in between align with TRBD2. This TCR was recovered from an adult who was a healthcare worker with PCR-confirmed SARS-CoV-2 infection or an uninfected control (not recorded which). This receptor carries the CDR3 CASRVKRGGLQETQYF. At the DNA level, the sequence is TGTGCCAGCAGGGTAAAGCGGGGGGGACTCCAAGAGACCCAGTACTTC.